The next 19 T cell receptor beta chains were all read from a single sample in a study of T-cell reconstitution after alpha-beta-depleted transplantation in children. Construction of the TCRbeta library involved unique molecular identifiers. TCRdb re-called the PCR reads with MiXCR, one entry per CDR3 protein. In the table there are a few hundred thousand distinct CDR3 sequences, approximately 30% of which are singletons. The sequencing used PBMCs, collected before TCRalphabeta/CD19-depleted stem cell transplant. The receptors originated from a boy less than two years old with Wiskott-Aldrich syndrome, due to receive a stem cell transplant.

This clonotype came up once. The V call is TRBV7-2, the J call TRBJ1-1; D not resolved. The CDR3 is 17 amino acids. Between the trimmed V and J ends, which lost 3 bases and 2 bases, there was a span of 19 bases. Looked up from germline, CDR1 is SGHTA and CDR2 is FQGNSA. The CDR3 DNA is TGTGCCAGCAGCTTCAAACCGATAGCCACAGTTAACACTGAAGCTTTCTTT. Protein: CASSFKPIATVNTEAFF. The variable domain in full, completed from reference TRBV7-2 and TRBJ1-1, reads GAGVSQSPSNKVTEKGKDVELRCDPISGHTALYWYRQSLGQGLEFLIYFQGNSAPDKSGLPSDRFSAERTGGSVSTLTIQRTQQEDSAVYLCASSFKPIATVNTEAFFGQGTRLTVV.

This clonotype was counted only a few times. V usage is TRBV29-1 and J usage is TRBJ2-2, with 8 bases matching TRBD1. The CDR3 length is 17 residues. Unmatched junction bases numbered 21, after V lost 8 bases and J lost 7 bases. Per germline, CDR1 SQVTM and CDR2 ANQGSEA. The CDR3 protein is CSPTDREIPQRIGELFF. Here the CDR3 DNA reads TGCAGCCCCACGGACAGGGAGATTCCCCAAAGGATCGGGGAGCTGTTTTTT.

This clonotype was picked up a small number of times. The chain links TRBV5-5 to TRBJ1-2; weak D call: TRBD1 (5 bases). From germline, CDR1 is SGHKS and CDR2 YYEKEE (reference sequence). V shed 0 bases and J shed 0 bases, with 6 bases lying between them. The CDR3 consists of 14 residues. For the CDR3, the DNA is TGTGCCAGCAGCTTGGACAGGCCTAACTATGGCTACACCTTC. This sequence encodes CASSLDRPNYGYTF.

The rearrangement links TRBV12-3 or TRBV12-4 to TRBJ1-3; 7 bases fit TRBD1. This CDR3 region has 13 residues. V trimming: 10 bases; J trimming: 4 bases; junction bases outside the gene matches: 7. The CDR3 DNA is TGTGCCACAGAGACAGGGCGGGGAAACACCATATATTTT. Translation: CATETGRGNTIYF.

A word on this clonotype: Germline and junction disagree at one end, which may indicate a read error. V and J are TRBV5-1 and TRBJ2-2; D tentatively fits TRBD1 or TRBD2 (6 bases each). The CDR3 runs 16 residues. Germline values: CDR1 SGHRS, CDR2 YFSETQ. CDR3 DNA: TGCGCCAGCAGCTTGTATTACAGGGAGGTCACCTGGGAGCTGTTTTTT. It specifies CASSLYYREVTWELFF.

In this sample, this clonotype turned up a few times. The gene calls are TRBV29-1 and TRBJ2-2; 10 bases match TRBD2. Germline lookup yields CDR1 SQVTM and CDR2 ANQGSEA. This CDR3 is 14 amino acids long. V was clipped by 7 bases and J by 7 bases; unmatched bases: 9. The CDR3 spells CSASASGSGGELFF. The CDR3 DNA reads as TGCAGCGCCTCCGCTAGCGGGAGCGGCGGGGAGCTGTTTTTT.

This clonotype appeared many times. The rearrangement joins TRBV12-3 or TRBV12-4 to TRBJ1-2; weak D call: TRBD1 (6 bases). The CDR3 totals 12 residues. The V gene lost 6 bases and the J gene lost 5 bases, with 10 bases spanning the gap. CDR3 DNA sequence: TGTGCCAGCAGCATTACAGGGTATGGCTACACCTTC. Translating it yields CASSITGYGYTF.

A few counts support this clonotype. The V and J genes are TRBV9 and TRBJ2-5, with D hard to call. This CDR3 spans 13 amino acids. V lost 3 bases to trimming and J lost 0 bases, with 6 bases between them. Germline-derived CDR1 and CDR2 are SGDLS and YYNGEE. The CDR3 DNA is TGTGCCAGCAGCGCAAGGTACCAAGAGACCCAGTACTTC. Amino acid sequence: CASSARYQETQYF.

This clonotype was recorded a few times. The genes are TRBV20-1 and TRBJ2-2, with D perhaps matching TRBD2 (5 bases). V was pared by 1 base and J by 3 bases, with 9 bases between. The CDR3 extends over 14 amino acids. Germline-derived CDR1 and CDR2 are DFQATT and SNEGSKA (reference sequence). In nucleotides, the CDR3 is TGCAGTGCTAGAGGGCGGGTTTACACCGGGGAGCTGTTTTTT. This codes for CSARGRVYTGELFF.

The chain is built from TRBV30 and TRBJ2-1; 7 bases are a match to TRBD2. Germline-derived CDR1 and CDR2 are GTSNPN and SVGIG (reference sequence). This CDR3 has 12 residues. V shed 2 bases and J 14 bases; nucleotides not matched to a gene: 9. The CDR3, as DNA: TGTGCCTGGAGTCCGGGTGGCGGGAGAAAGTTCTTC. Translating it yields CAWSPGGGRKFF.

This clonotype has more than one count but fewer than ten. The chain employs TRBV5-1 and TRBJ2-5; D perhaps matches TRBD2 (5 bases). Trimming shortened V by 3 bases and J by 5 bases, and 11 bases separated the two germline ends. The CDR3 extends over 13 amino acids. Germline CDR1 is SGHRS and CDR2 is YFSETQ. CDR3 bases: TGCGCCAGCAGCTCCGGACTGATGGAGACCCAGTACTTC. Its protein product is CASSSGLMETQYF.

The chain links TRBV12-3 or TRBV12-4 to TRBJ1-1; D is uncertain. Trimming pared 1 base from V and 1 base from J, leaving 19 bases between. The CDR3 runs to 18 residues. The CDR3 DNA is TGTGCCAGCAGTTTAGGTACCGGGCCCTCAAGAAGGAACACTGAAGCTTTCTTT. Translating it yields CASSLGTGPSRRNTEAFF.

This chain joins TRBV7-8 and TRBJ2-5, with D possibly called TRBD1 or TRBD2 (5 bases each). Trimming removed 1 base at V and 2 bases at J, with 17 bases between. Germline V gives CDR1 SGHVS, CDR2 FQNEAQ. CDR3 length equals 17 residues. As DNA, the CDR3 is TGTGCCAGCAGCTTAGTAGGATGGGGGTCAGTTCAAGAGACCCAGTACTTC. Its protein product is CASSLVGWGSVQETQYF.

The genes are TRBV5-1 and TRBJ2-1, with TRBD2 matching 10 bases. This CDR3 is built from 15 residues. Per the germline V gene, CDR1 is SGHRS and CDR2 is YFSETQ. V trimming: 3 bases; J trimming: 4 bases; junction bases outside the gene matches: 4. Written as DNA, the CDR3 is TGCGCCAGCAGCTCGCCACTAGCGGGGTACAATGAGCAGTTCTTC. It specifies CASSSPLAGYNEQFF.

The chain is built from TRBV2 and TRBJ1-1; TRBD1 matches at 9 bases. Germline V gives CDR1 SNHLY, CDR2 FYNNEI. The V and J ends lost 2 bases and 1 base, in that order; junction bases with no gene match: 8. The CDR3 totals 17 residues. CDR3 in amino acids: CASSEFGTGIGNTEAFF. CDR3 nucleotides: TGTGCCAGCAGTGAATTCGGGACAGGGATTGGGAACACTGAAGCTTTCTTT.

DNA of the CDR3: TGTGCCAGCAGTCGGACTAGCGGGAGTATGGGCGGAAATGAGCAGTTCTTC. Protein: CASSRTSGSMGGNEQFF. The chain has TRBV7-3 and TRBJ2-1; 13 bases agree with TRBD2. The germline V gene encodes CDR1 SGHTA and CDR2 FQGTGA. V gave up 6 bases and J gave up 7 bases; unmatched junction bases: 12. This CDR3 has 17 amino acids.

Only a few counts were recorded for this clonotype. CDR3 region: CASSLGRRVDYEQYF. Written as DNA, the CDR3 is TGTGCCAGCAGCTTGGGGCGCAGGGTTGACTACGAGCAGTACTTC. The chain carries TRBV11-1 and TRBJ2-7, with a tentative D call TRBD1 (5 bases). The germline V gene has CDR1 SGHAT and CDR2 FQDESV (reference sequence). CDR3 length equals 15 residues. V lost 3 bases and J 3 bases, leaving 15 bases between the germline ends.

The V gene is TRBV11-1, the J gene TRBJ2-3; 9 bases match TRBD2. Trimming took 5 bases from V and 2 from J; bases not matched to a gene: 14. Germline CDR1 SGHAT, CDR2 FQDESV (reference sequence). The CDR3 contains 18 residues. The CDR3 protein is CASSLVAGAISYTDTQYF. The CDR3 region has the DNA TGTGCCAGCAGCCTGGTAGCGGGAGCTATCTCATACACAGATACGCAGTATTTT.

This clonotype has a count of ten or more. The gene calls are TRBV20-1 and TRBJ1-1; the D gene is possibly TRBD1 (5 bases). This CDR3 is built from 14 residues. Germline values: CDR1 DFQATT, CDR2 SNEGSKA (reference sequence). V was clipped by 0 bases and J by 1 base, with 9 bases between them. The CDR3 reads CSARDGGKNTEAFF. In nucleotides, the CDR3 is TGCAGTGCTAGAGATGGGGGAAAGAACACTGAAGCTTTCTTT.